These 24 T cell receptor beta chains were sequenced from one sample in a study of CD8 T cells in Susac syndrome. cDNA came from around 0.5 to 1 ug RNA primed by random hexamers. TCRdb re-called the immunoSEQ multiplex PCR reads with MiXCR, one entry per CDR3 protein. Altogether more than 100,000 distinct CDR3 sequences are present, over 95% being singletons, with the ten largest covering roughly 0.13%. The sequencing input was CD4+ T cells from PBMCs. These TCRs come from a human donor with Susac syndrome.

This rearrangement joins TRBV7-2 to TRBJ2-6, with 7 bases matching TRBD1. CDR3 length equals 17 residues. From germline, CDR1 is SGHTA and CDR2 FQGNSA. V was pared by 3 bases and J by 1 base, with 6 bases of the junction left unmatched. As DNA, the CDR3 is TGTGCCAGCAGCTTCCGGGCAGGGGGTTCTGGGGCCAACGTCCTGACTTTC. Translation: CASSFRAGGSGANVLTF.

The J gene is TRBJ1-2, the V gene TRBV9, with a possible D match to TRBD1 (5 bases). The ends were cut back, 4 bases at V and 8 bases at J, with 15 bases in the middle. The CDR3 length is 13 residues. In germline, CDR1 is SGDLS, CDR2 YYNGEE. The CDR3 sequence is CASSKQGGDGYTF. CDR3 coding DNA: TGTGCCAGCAGCAAACAAGGAGGGGACGGCTACACCTTC.

V is TRBV20-1 and J is TRBJ2-5, with unresolved D. The CDR3 consists of 11 residues. Trimming stripped 5 bases from V and 1 base from J, with 5 bases between. The germline CDR1 and CDR2 sequences are DFQATT and SNEGSKA (reference sequence). In DNA, the CDR3 is TGCAGTGCTGATCTCCAAGAGACCCAGTACTTC. Protein: CSADLQETQYF.

The chain uses TRBV28 and TRBJ2-1; unclear D gene. In germline, CDR1 is MDHEN, CDR2 SYDVKM. The germline V and J ends were trimmed by 7 bases and 6 bases, with 13 bases remaining between them. The CDR3 contains 13 residues. CDR3 loop: CASTTPRGNEQFF. CDR3 DNA: TGTGCCAGCACCACGCCTCGAGGCAATGAGCAGTTCTTC.

The chain has TRBV12-3 or TRBV12-4 and TRBJ2-5, with 10 bases aligning to TRBD2. This CDR3 is 14 amino acids long. With V trimmed by 5 bases and J by 3 bases, 3 bases remained unmatched. For the CDR3, the DNA is TGTGCCAGCAGTCTCGGGACTAGCGAAGAGACCCAGTACTTC. This gives the protein CASSLGTSEETQYF.

This chain joins TRBV20-1 and TRBJ1-2; no reliable D call. Germline assignment: CDR1 DFQATT and CDR2 SNEGSKA (reference sequence). CDR3 length: 12 amino acids. Trimming shortened V by 5 bases and J by 3 bases, and 10 bases separated the two germline ends. CDR3 loop: CSALGPDYGYTF. CDR3 in DNA: TGCAGTGCTCTCGGACCAGACTATGGCTACACCTTC.

A single count supports this clonotype. V gene TRBV6-6 combines with J gene TRBJ2-2; D perhaps matches TRBD1 (6 bases). Trimming cost V 6 bases and J 2 bases, with 7 bases left between them. The CDR3 runs 13 residues. The germline gives CDR1 MNHNY, CDR2 SVGAGI (reference sequence). The CDR3 loop reads CASRDSNTGELFF. The CDR3 DNA is TGTGCCAGCAGGGACAGCAACACCGGGGAGCTGTTTTTT.

V is TRBV20-1 and J is TRBJ2-4; 12 nucleotides line up with TRBD2. The CDR3 contains 16 residues. J lost 9 bases, V lost 6 bases, and 15 bases had no gene match. In germline, CDR1 is DFQATT, CDR2 SNEGSKA (reference sequence). As DNA, the CDR3 is TGCAGTGCCCCACAAGATCTAGCGGGAGGGCGTGGCATTCAGTACTTC. This codes for CSAPQDLAGGRGIQYF.

V gene TRBV11-1 combines with J gene TRBJ2-7; 14 nucleotides agree with TRBD2. The trim removed 6 bases at V and 5 bases at J, leaving 9 bases unmatched. CDR1 and CDR2 (germline): SGHAT, FQDESV (reference sequence). This CDR3 spans 16 amino acids. The CDR3 sequence: CASSTIGTSGRDEQYF. The CDR3 DNA reads TGTGCCAGCAGTACGATCGGGACTAGCGGGAGAGACGAGCAGTACTTC.

The chain uses TRBV5-1 and TRBJ1-2; D is uncertain. Germline V gene data show CDR1 as SGHRS and CDR2 as YFSETQ. The CDR3 spans 13 residues. V was shortened by 4 bases and J by 2 bases, with 9 bases between the two germline ends. CDR3 in amino acids: CASSLSPNYGYTF. DNA of the CDR3: TGCGCCAGCAGCCTCTCTCCCAACTATGGCTACACCTTC. The variable domain in full, with the rest retrieved from reference TRBV5-1 and TRBJ1-2, is KAGVTQTPRYLIKTRGQQVTLSCSPISGHRSVSWYQQTPGQGLQFLFEYFSETQRNKGNFPGRFSGRQFSNSRSEMNVSTLELGDSALYLCASSLSPNYGYTFGSGTRLTVV.

The table lists this clonotype with a count of one. This chain links TRBV11-2 with TRBJ2-5, with TRBD2 matching 7 bases. The CDR3 has 15 amino acids. Germline V gene lookup returns CDR1 SGHAT and CDR2 FQNNGV. The junction had 13 bases not matched to a gene; V was cut back by 8 bases and J by 4 bases. The CDR3: CASRGAGEWGETQYF. The CDR3 region has the DNA TGTGCCAGCCGTGGGGCGGGAGAGTGGGGAGAGACCCAGTACTTC.

The chain has TRBV3-1 and TRBJ2-1; TRBD1 or TRBD2 may be the D gene (5 bases each). The CDR3 totals 15 residues. CDR1 LGHDT and CDR2 YNNKEL come from the germline V gene (reference sequence). V lost 4 bases and J lost 4, with 14 bases in between. Here the CDR3 reads CASSPIRDLYNEQFF. Here the CDR3 DNA reads TGTGCCAGCAGCCCCATCCGGGACCTATACAATGAGCAGTTCTTC.

The chain employs TRBV3-1 and TRBJ1-5; the D is unclear. Trimming took 0 bases from V and 11 from J, leaving 11 bases between them. Germline V gene lookup returns CDR1 LGHDT and CDR2 YNNKEL (reference sequence). The CDR3 extends over 13 amino acids. The CDR3 is CASSQEGHGAQHF. The CDR3 bases are TGTGCCAGCAGCCAAGAAGGCCACGGAGCCCAGCATTTT.

The V and J genes are TRBV30 and TRBJ2-1; D unclear. The CDR3 spans 14 residues. Trimming left V 3 bases short and J 4 bases short, with 13 bases between. Germline V gives CDR1 GTSNPN, CDR2 SVGIG (reference sequence). The CDR3 is CAWRSARAYNEQFF. As DNA, the CDR3 is TGTGCCTGGAGATCAGCGCGAGCGTACAATGAGCAGTTCTTC.

Here the CDR3 DNA reads TGCGCCAGCAGCCAACAGGGGGCCTGGAGCACAGATACGCAGTATTTT. Its protein product is CASSQQGAWSTDTQYF. The chain recombines TRBV4-1 with TRBJ2-3; 8 bases agree with TRBD1. With 2 bases clipped from V and 0 bases from J, the junction kept 4 bases outside the gene matches. Looked up from germline, CDR1 is MGHRA and CDR2 is YSYEKL. The CDR3 totals 16 residues.

V usage is TRBV6-5 and J usage is TRBJ2-1; TRBD2 might be the D (6 bases). V gave up 4 bases and J gave up 4 bases, with 20 bases separating them. CDR3 size: 17 residues. Germline loops: CDR1 MNHEY, CDR2 SVGAGI. CDR3: CASSSVAGSGSYNEQFF. As DNA, the CDR3 is TGTGCCAGCAGTTCGGTGGCGGGGAGCGGATCATACAATGAGCAGTTCTTC.

Only a few counts were recorded for this clonotype. The chain links TRBV2 to TRBJ1-1, with a possible D match to TRBD1 (6 bases). From germline, CDR1 is SNHLY and CDR2 FYNNEI. The germline V and J ends were trimmed by 4 bases and 7 bases, with 13 bases remaining between them. The CDR3 extends over 13 amino acids. CDR3 coding DNA: TGTGCCAGCAGTGTGGAACAGGGAAGTGAAGCTTTCTTT. Translated: CASSVEQGSEAFF. The entire variable domain, with the rest obtained from reference TRBV2 and TRBJ1-1, is as follows: EPEVTQTPSHQVTQMGQEVILRCVPISNHLYFYWYRQILGQKVEFLVSFYNNEISEKSEIFDDQFSVERPDGSNFTLKIRSTKLEDSAMYFCASSVEQGSEAFFGQGTRLTVV.

This sequence joins TRBV7-9 and TRBJ2-3; D not resolved. V was cut by 0 bases and J by 5 bases, with 9 bases left in between. The CDR3 is 14 residues long. Germline V CDR1 and CDR2: SEHNR, FQNEAQ (reference sequence). As DNA, the CDR3 is TGTGCCAGCAGCTTAGCGCCGGGCATAGATACGCAGTATTTT. Translating gives CASSLAPGIDTQYF.

The chain couples TRBV2 to TRBJ1-2; the match to TRBD1 covers 7 bases. Germline lookup yields CDR1 SNHLY and CDR2 FYNNEI. This CDR3 spans 13 amino acids. V lost 6 bases and J lost 4; bases outside the gene matches: 5. The DNA for the CDR3 is TGTGCCAGCAGACGGGACAGAACCTATGGCTACACCTTC. Protein product: CASRRDRTYGYTF.

The chain has TRBV12-3 or TRBV12-4 and TRBJ2-7, with D tentatively TRBD1 or TRBD2 (5 bases each). The V and J ends lost 6 bases and 4 bases respectively, with 10 bases between them. The CDR3 extends over 12 amino acids. The CDR3 loop reads CASRGRMYEQYF. The CDR3 region has the DNA TGTGCCAGCAGGGGACGGATGTACGAGCAGTACTTC.

The chain has TRBV20-1 and TRBJ2-4; D gene unclear. Germline-derived CDR1 and CDR2 are DFQATT and SNEGSKA (reference sequence). Deletions cut 3 bases from V and 0 bases from J, with 15 bases between. The CDR3 runs to 16 residues. The CDR3 is CSARSLGALAKNIQYF. In DNA form, the CDR3 reads TGCAGTGCTAGGTCGCTGGGTGCTCTAGCCAAAAACATTCAGTACTTC.

The rearrangement links TRBV29-1 to TRBJ2-3, with 11 bases matching TRBD2. J lost 6 bases, V lost 3 bases, and 5 bases had no gene match. This CDR3 region has 14 residues. Per germline, CDR1 SQVTM and CDR2 ANQGSEA. CDR3 protein: CSVDSTSGMDTQYF. The DNA for the CDR3 is TGCAGCGTTGATTCGACTAGCGGGATGGATACGCAGTATTTT.

The rearrangement uses TRBV20-1 and TRBJ1-3; D remains unclear. This CDR3 is built from 14 residues. The germline V gene encodes CDR1 DFQATT and CDR2 SNEGSKA (reference sequence). V dropped 3 bases and J dropped 0 bases, with 9 bases sitting between them. CDR3 DNA: TGCAGTGCTAGGACGGGCGGCTCTGGAAACACCATATATTTT. Protein product: CSARTGGSGNTIYF.

The genes are TRBV27 and TRBJ1-1; a possible D gene is TRBD1 (6 bases). The V gene's germline CDR1 is MNHEY and CDR2 SMNVEV (reference sequence). V was pared by 7 bases and J by 3 bases, with 27 bases between. The CDR3 totals 18 residues. The CDR3 nucleotides are TGTGCCAGCATGACAGGCGCGGGCAGACTTTCGATGGACACTGAAGCTTTCTTT. It is translated as CASMTGAGRLSMDTEAFF.